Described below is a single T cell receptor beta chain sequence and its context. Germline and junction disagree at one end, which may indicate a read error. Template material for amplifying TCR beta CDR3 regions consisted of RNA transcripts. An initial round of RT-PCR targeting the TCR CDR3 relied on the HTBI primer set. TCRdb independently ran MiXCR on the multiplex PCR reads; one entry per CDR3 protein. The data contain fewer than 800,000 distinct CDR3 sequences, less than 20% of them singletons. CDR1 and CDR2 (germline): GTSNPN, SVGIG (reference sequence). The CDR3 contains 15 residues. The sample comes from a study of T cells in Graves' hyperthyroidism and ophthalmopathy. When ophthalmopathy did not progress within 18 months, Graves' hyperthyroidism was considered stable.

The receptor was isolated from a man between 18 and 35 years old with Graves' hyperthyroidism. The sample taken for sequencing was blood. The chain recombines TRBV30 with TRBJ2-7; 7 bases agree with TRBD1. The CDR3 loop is CAWSPTGTASYGQYF. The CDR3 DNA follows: TGTGCCTGGAGCCCCACCGGGACAGCCTCCTACGGGCAGTACTTC.